The next 22 T cell receptor beta chains were all read from a single sample in a study of CD8 T cells in Susac syndrome. Random hexamers served to reverse transcribe about 0.5 to 1 ug RNA. TCRdb reanalysed the immunoSEQ multiplex PCR reads using MiXCR and keeps one entry per CDR3 protein. Of about 180,000 distinct CDR3 sequences detected, around 94% appear once; the ten largest clones hold 0.099%. Source material: CD4+ T cells from PBMCs. All receptors come from a human donor with Susac syndrome.

This clonotype is a singleton in its sample. V gene TRBV12-3 or TRBV12-4 combines with J gene TRBJ2-5, with 9 bases identical to TRBD2. This CDR3 is 15 amino acids long. V shed 6 bases, J shed 7 bases, and the junction held 12 bases outside the gene matches. The CDR3 here is CASSLRGLALGTQYF. CDR3 bases: TGTGCCAGCAGCTTACGGGGACTAGCCCTCGGGACCCAGTACTTC.

The V gene is TRBV5-1, the J gene TRBJ2-3; a possible D gene is TRBD2 (5 bases). This CDR3 spans 16 amino acids. Trimming removed 0 bases from V and 4 bases from J, with 15 bases in between. Germline V gene lookup returns CDR1 SGHRS and CDR2 YFSETQ. The CDR3 coding sequence is TGCGCCAGCAGCTTGGCTCGCGGGCAGTCACCAGATACGCAGTATTTT. Its protein product is CASSLARGQSPDTQYF.

The rearrangement links TRBV19 to TRBJ1-5; D not certain. The CDR3 length is 13 residues. V lost 5 bases, J lost 8 bases, and 13 bases lay in between. Per germline, CDR1 LNHDA and CDR2 SQIVND (reference sequence). The CDR3 DNA is TGTGCCAGTAGTTCGAAAGGGTTCAAGCCCCAGCATTTT. It is translated as CASSSKGFKPQHF.

The chain links TRBV7-2 to TRBJ1-5, with a weak D call TRBD1 (5 bases). The germline V and J ends were trimmed by 2 bases and 6 bases, with 8 bases remaining between them. The CDR3 length is 13 residues. The germline CDR1 and CDR2 sequences are SGHTA and FQGNSA. The CDR3 is CASSLPGIQPQHF. The DNA of the CDR3 is TGTGCCAGCAGCTTACCAGGGATTCAGCCCCAGCATTTT.

V usage is TRBV7-2 and J usage is TRBJ1-1; D is uncertain. The V end was cut by 2 bases, the J end by 3 bases, with 10 bases between. The CDR3 sequence is 14 residues long. Per germline, CDR1 SGHTA and CDR2 FQGNSA. CDR3 sequence reads: CASSLYQADTEAFF. The DNA for the CDR3 is TGTGCCAGCAGCTTATATCAGGCTGACACTGAAGCTTTCTTT.

V is TRBV3-1 and J is TRBJ2-1; tentatively, D is TRBD2 (5 bases). The germline CDR1 and CDR2 sequences are LGHDT and YNNKEL (reference sequence). The CDR3 sequence is 16 residues long. V dropped 4 bases and J dropped 0 bases, with 13 bases sitting between them. The DNA for the CDR3 is TGTGCCAGCAGCCGTAAAACTAGGAGCTCCTACAATGAGCAGTTCTTC. Translation gives CASSRKTRSSYNEQFF.

This clonotype was detected only once. The CDR3 spells CASSPGTTNYGYTF. The CDR3 coding sequence is TGTGCCAGCTCACCGGGGACTACAAACTATGGCTACACCTTC. The rearrangement links TRBV18 to TRBJ1-2; D might be TRBD1 (5 bases). CDR3 length: 14 amino acids. Trimming removed 3 bases at V and 2 bases at J, with 10 bases between. Germline loops: CDR1 KGHSH, CDR2 LQKENI.

The CDR3: CASSVRHASGANVLTF. CDR3 in DNA: TGTGCCAGCAGCGTTAGACACGCCTCTGGGGCCAACGTCCTGACTTTC. The chain couples TRBV9 to TRBJ2-6; D call uncertain. In germline, CDR1 is SGDLS, CDR2 YYNGEE. This CDR3 has 16 amino acids. V gave up 2 bases and J gave up 0 bases, with 9 bases separating them.

The CDR3 DNA sequence: TGTGCCAGCAGCGTCGGTCCAGCGGGAGCAACCAATGAGCAGTTCTTC. Amino acid sequence: CASSVGPAGATNEQFF. This chain connects TRBV9 to TRBJ2-1, with 8 bases aligning to TRBD2. The CDR3 sequence is 16 residues long. The V gene's germline CDR1 is SGDLS and CDR2 YYNGEE. V gave up 2 bases and J gave up 6 bases; unmatched junction bases: 10.

The chain links TRBV10-3 to TRBJ2-1; D perhaps matches TRBD2 (5 bases). CDR1 is ENHRY and CDR2 is SYGVKD in the germline V gene. The CDR3 sequence is 14 residues long. The V and J ends lost 4 bases and 9 bases respectively, with 16 bases between them. The chain's CDR3 is CAISGGLARAEQFF. The CDR3 DNA follows: TGTGCCATCAGTGGCGGGCTGGCAAGGGCTGAGCAGTTCTTC.

The chain employs TRBV19 and TRBJ1-2; D gene uncertain. The V gene lost 4 bases and the J gene lost 4 bases, with 19 bases spanning the gap. Germline assignment: CDR1 LNHDA and CDR2 SQIVND (reference sequence). The CDR3 is 16 residues long. CDR3 nucleotides: TGTGCCAGTAGTACACGGACGGCGACCCGACTCTATGGCTACACCTTC. It is translated as CASSTRTATRLYGYTF.

The chain is built from TRBV18 and TRBJ1-2; D gene uncertain. Per germline, CDR1 KGHSH and CDR2 LQKENI. V lost 1 base to trimming and J lost 7 bases, with 7 bases between them. The CDR3 runs 12 residues. CDR3 sequence: CASSPRQSGYTF. In DNA, the CDR3 is TGTGCCAGCTCACCACGGCAGAGTGGCTACACCTTC.

The rearrangement uses TRBV7-6 and TRBJ2-5; D gene unclear. Germline assignment: CDR1 SGHVS and CDR2 FNYEAQ. This CDR3 is 13 amino acids long. V lost 3 bases and J lost 2, with 7 bases in between. The CDR3 loop reads CASSFPRQETQYF. The CDR3 DNA follows: TGTGCCAGCAGCTTTCCCAGACAAGAGACCCAGTACTTC.

This chain joins TRBV2 and TRBJ2-5; no definite D call. This CDR3 comprises 15 residues. The V and J ends lost 2 bases and 4 bases respectively, with 14 bases between them. CDR1 SNHLY and CDR2 FYNNEI come from the germline V gene. As DNA, the CDR3 is TGTGCCAGCAGTGAACTAGGTCTATTGGTAGAGACCCAGTACTTC. It yields the protein CASSELGLLVETQYF.

The genes are TRBV14 and TRBJ2-6; D is perhaps TRBD1 (6 bases). Germline-derived CDR1 and CDR2 are SGHDN and FVKESK. CDR3 length: 18 residues. V lost 4 bases to trimming and J lost 0 bases, with 16 bases between them. This CDR3 is CASSRQQGLVSGANVLTF. DNA of the CDR3: TGTGCCAGCAGCCGACAACAGGGTTTGGTCTCTGGGGCCAACGTCCTGACTTTC.

The V and J genes are TRBV4-1 and TRBJ1-5; perhaps TRBD1 as D (5 bases). This CDR3 is 16 amino acids long. Trimming cost V 0 bases and J 4 bases, with 13 bases left between them. The germline V gene encodes CDR1 MGHRA and CDR2 YSYEKL. In DNA form, the CDR3 reads TGCGCCAGCAGCCAAGATCGGGGCAGGGTAAATCAGCCCCAGCATTTT. The encoded protein is CASSQDRGRVNQPQHF.

This clonotype was found once. The rearrangement joins TRBV11-1 to TRBJ2-5; D is perhaps TRBD1 (5 bases). Germline CDR1 and CDR2: SGHAT and FQDESV (reference sequence). This CDR3 is built from 14 residues. Deletions cut 4 bases from V and 0 bases from J, with 9 bases between. The CDR3 nucleotides are TGTGCCAGCAGCTGGATGGGGCACCAAGAGACCCAGTACTTC. It yields the protein CASSWMGHQETQYF.

The chain employs TRBV6-4 and TRBJ1-2; D remains unclear. Trimming left V 5 bases short and J 0 bases short, with 13 bases between. The CDR3 totals 15 residues. The germline V gene encodes CDR1 MRHNA and CDR2 SNTAGT. This CDR3 reads CASSPDLLSNYGYTF. The CDR3 nucleotides read TGTGCCAGCAGTCCCGACCTCCTCTCTAACTATGGCTACACCTTC.

V gene TRBV21-1 combines with J gene TRBJ2-7. TRBV21-1 has pseudogene status. This CDR3 is built from 13 residues. This CDR3 reads CASSYSANYEQYF. The CDR3 region has the DNA TGTGCCAGCAGCTATAGCGCCAACTACGAGCAGTACTTC.

V usage is TRBV15 and J usage is TRBJ2-5; the D gene is possibly TRBD1 (5 bases). The CDR3 length is 13 residues. The ends were cut back, 5 bases at V and 4 bases at J, with 11 bases in the middle. Germline values: CDR1 LNHNV, CDR2 YYDKDF (reference sequence). The CDR3 DNA follows: TGTGCCACCAGCGGTCAGGGTTCAGAGACCCAGTACTTC. Its translation is CATSGQGSETQYF. The complete variable domain, with remaining parts taken from reference TRBV15 and TRBJ2-5, reads DAMVIQNPRYQVTQFGKPVTLSCSQTLNHNVMYWYQQKSSQAPKLLFHYYDKDFNNEADTPDNFQSRRPNTSFCFLDIRSPGLGDTAMYLCATSGQGSETQYFGPGTRLLVL.

V is TRBV6-2 or TRBV6-3 and J is TRBJ2-5; 13 positions match TRBD2. The trim removed 4 bases at V and 1 base at J, leaving 6 bases unmatched. This CDR3 comprises 17 residues. Germline CDR1 is MNHEY and CDR2 is SVGEGT. CDR3 protein: CASSSPRTSGGQETQYF. The DNA of the CDR3 is TGTGCCAGCAGTTCACCCCGGACTAGCGGGGGCCAAGAGACCCAGTACTTC.

CDR3 sequence: CSARDSGTTDTQYF. The CDR3 DNA follows: TGCAGTGCTAGAGATAGCGGAACCACAGATACGCAGTATTTT. V and J are TRBV20-1 and TRBJ2-3; TRBD2 might be the D (6 bases). The ends were cut back, 0 bases at V and 2 bases at J, with 9 bases in the middle. The CDR3 covers 14 residues. Germline CDR1 reads DFQATT; CDR2 reads SNEGSKA (reference sequence).